This note documents a single T cell receptor beta chain sequence. These data originate in a study of blood T cell repertoires in COVID-19. As for the study in general: Italy, Spain and the United States were the sources of the convalescent and acute COVID-19 samples. T cells, B-cell-depleted T cells, or PBMCs supplied cDNA or gDNA.

Original handling: Estimated nucleated cell counts came from reference gene primer amplification. Some clones are missing from TCRdb's copy, which holds only in-frame ones; the method was immunoSEQ multiplex PCR. That table gives V, J and clone size, and the DNA gave D and trimming. The sample gives about 59,000 clones, 79% of which show up once; approximately 6% is in the top ten. Trimming removed 3 bases from V and 11 bases from J, with 10 bases in between. This CDR3 has 11 residues. Germline V gene data show CDR1 as SGHAT and CDR2 as FQNNGV. Sequenced sample: peripheral blood. V usage is TRBV11-2 and J usage is TRBJ1-2; no definite D call. This receptor was taken from a woman in her 70s with acute or convalescent COVID-19. CDR3 loop: CASSFSEGYTF. CDR3 DNA: TGTGCCAGCAGCTTCTCAGAGGGTTACACCTTC.